The clone carrying this T cell receptor beta chain was seen a single time. The data are from a study of blood T cell repertoires in COVID-19. V shed 6 bases, J shed 5 bases, and the junction held 6 bases outside the gene matches. The CDR3 loop spans 13 amino acids. The V gene's germline CDR1 is MNHEY and CDR2 SVGAGI. In the original processing: For nucleated cells, counts were estimated from reference gene primer amplification. Measured with immunoSEQ multiplex PCR; TCRdb has only the in-frame clones, and not every one. V and J calls and clone size follow that table, whereas D and trimming were derived from the DNA. This table holds about 8,000 clones, under 85% found once.

This clonotype was obtained from a human donor in a cohort sampled during active COVID-19. The sample was peripheral blood. This chain links TRBV6-5 with TRBJ2-5; TRBD2 agrees at 7 bases. CDR3 loop: CASSAGVRETQYF. Here the CDR3 DNA reads TGTGCCAGCAGCGCGGGGGTCAGGGAGACCCAGTACTTC.